A single sample is the source of the 20 T cell receptor beta chains below, sequenced in a study of beta chain features in type 1 diabetes. Since all of the isolated RNA was reverse transcribed, expressed TCRB transcripts were what got sequenced. Profiling relied on immunoSEQ multiplex PCR, and the TCRdb table lists in-frame clones only, not all of them. The data show about 250,000 clones, roughly 14% seen once. The sequencing sample was made of naive CD4+ T cells from blood. These receptors all come from a woman between 40 and 50 years old in good health.

CDR3 coding DNA: TGTGCCAGCAGCTTCCGCTCGACAGGGTACACCGGGGAGCTGTTTTTT. Translating it yields CASSFRSTGYTGELFF. This chain links TRBV11-2 with TRBJ2-2, with TRBD1 identical over 7 bases. With 3 bases clipped from V and 3 bases from J, the junction kept 7 bases outside the gene matches. Germline V gene data show CDR1 as SGHAT and CDR2 as FQNNGV. This CDR3 region has 16 residues.

The chain couples TRBV6-5 to TRBJ2-3; TRBD2 matches at 13 bases. Germline values: CDR1 MNHEY, CDR2 SVGAGI. The V and J ends lost 4 bases and 2 bases, in that order; junction bases with no gene match: 3. This CDR3 is built from 16 residues. In DNA form, the CDR3 reads TGTGCCAGCAGTTTGGGACTAGCGGGGTACACAGATACGCAGTATTTT. It encodes CASSLGLAGYTDTQYF.

The chain joins TRBV7-2 to TRBJ1-1, with a weak D call TRBD1 (5 bases). This CDR3 contains 13 residues. Germline CDR1 reads SGHTA; CDR2 reads FQGNSA. V was trimmed by 7 bases and J by 4 bases, leaving 13 bases between them. The CDR3, as DNA: TGTGCCAGCACCAACAGGATGGGCACTGAAGCTTTCTTT. This encodes CASTNRMGTEAFF.

This chain joins TRBV6-5 and TRBJ2-6; weak D call: TRBD2 (5 bases). The germline CDR1 and CDR2 sequences are MNHEY and SVGAGI. V shed 7 bases and J shed 1 base, with 8 bases lying between them. CDR3 length: 14 amino acids. The CDR3: CASTAASGANVLTF. Written as DNA, the CDR3 is TGTGCCAGCACAGCGGCATCTGGGGCCAACGTCCTGACTTTC.

A remark on this clone: The same CDR3 is also encoded by other DNA sequences in this sample. The chain employs TRBV19 and TRBJ2-7; 8 bases are shared with TRBD1. Germline loops: CDR1 LNHDA, CDR2 SQIVND (reference sequence). V shed 6 bases, J shed 4 bases, and the junction held 8 bases outside the gene matches. This CDR3 has 14 amino acids. CDR3 loop: CASSSGQGLYEQYF. CDR3 in DNA: TGTGCCAGTAGCTCTGGACAGGGACTTTACGAGCAGTACTTC.

V gene TRBV18 combines with J gene TRBJ2-1; no reliable D call. The CDR3 sequence is 14 residues long. The V end was cut by 2 bases, the J end by 3 bases, with 8 bases between. Germline V lookup: CDR1 KGHSH, CDR2 LQKENI. CDR3 in amino acids: CASSPAAIYNEQFF. The CDR3 coding sequence is TGTGCCAGCTCACCAGCGGCTATCTACAATGAGCAGTTCTTC. The whole variable domain, remainder taken from reference TRBV18 and TRBJ2-1, is NAGVMQNPRHLVRRRGQEARLRCSPMKGHSHVYWYRQLPEEGLKFMVYLQKENIIDESGMPKERFSAEFPKEGPSILRIQQVVRGDSAAYFCASSPAAIYNEQFFGPGTRLTVL.

This clone has more than one count but fewer than ten. This chain joins TRBV7-2 and TRBJ2-2, with D possibly TRBD2 on 6 matching bases. V lost 5 bases and J 4 bases, leaving 11 bases between the germline ends. This CDR3 spans 14 amino acids. The germline V gene has CDR1 SGHTA and CDR2 FQGNSA. CDR3 in DNA: TGTGCCAGCAGCACCGGGACTTCCACCGGGGAGCTGTTTTTT. It translates to CASSTGTSTGELFF.

The table lists this clone with a few counts. J is TRBJ2-5 and V is TRBV14; 10 positions agree with TRBD2. The germline CDR1 and CDR2 sequences are SGHDN and FVKESK. J was trimmed by 2 bases and V by 4 bases; bases with no gene match: 7. CDR3 length: 16 residues. The CDR3 DNA reads as TGTGCCAGCAGCCCGTTACTAGCGGGGCTACAAGAGACCCAGTACTTC. Its translation is CASSPLLAGLQETQYF.

The gene calls are TRBV6-5 and TRBJ1-2; D is unclear. The CDR3 extends over 13 amino acids. The germline V and J ends were trimmed by 0 bases and 6 bases, with 8 bases remaining between them. Germline V gene data show CDR1 as MNHEY and CDR2 as SVGAGI. The CDR3 bases are TGTGCCAGCAGTTACTCGTCGAGAGATGGCTACACCTTC. Protein sequence: CASSYSSRDGYTF.

This clone was seen more than once but under ten times. The chain uses TRBV9 and TRBJ1-4; 8 nucleotides agree with TRBD1. CDR3 length: 14 amino acids. V dropped 3 bases and J dropped 7; count of bases not matched to a gene: 5. Per the germline V gene, CDR1 is SGDLS and CDR2 is YYNGEE. The CDR3 DNA is TGTGCCAGCAGCGCCAGGGGGCCGCGTGAAAAACTGTTTTTT. Protein: CASSARGPREKLFF. The full variable domain, completed using reference TRBV9 and TRBJ1-4, is DSGVTQTPKHLITATGQRVTLRCSPRSGDLSVYWYQQSLDQGLQFLIQYYNGEERAKGNILERFSAQQFPDLHSELNLSSLELGDSALYFCASSARGPREKLFFGSGTQLSVL.

The J gene is TRBJ1-6, the V gene TRBV18; D unclear. This CDR3 region has 13 residues. V lost 3 bases to trimming and J lost 7 bases, with 7 bases between them. Germline CDR1 is KGHSH and CDR2 is LQKENI. The CDR3 loop is CASSPPENSPLHF. CDR3 coding DNA: TGTGCCAGCTCACCGCCGGAGAATTCACCCCTCCACTTT.

This clone was seen a few times. The V and J genes are TRBV5-1 and TRBJ2-1; D gene unclear. The germline gives CDR1 SGHRS, CDR2 YFSETQ. The germline V and J ends were trimmed by 4 bases and 9 bases, with 14 bases remaining between them. The CDR3 consists of 13 residues. The CDR3 sequence is CASSLEVLSEQFF. The CDR3 DNA reads TGCGCCAGCAGCCTTGAGGTCCTTAGTGAGCAGTTCTTC.

The chain links TRBV27 to TRBJ1-6; possible D gene TRBD1, 5 bases. The CDR3 spans 12 residues. The germline gives CDR1 MNHEY, CDR2 SMNVEV (reference sequence). The ends were cut back, 8 bases at V and 7 bases at J, with 9 bases in the middle. Here the CDR3 DNA reads TGTGCCAGCCAGGGAACGAATTCACCCCTCCACTTT. Protein sequence: CASQGTNSPLHF.

The rearrangement joins TRBV7-9 to TRBJ2-5; no reliable D call. The CDR3 contains 12 residues. Trimming took 6 bases from V and 3 from J, leaving 8 bases between them. From germline, CDR1 is SEHNR and CDR2 FQNEAQ (reference sequence). The CDR3 reads CASRHNEETQYF. The CDR3 DNA is TGTGCCAGCAGACATAACGAAGAGACCCAGTACTTC.

This clone was recorded a few times. The CDR3 protein is CASSYTGTLTETQYF. CDR3 nucleotides: TGTGCCAGCAGTTACACCGGGACTCTGACGGAGACCCAGTACTTC. The chain carries TRBV6-5 and TRBJ2-5, with D perhaps matching TRBD2 (6 bases). This CDR3 spans 15 amino acids. CDR1 is MNHEY and CDR2 is SVGAGI in the germline V gene. V dropped 2 bases and J dropped 5 bases, with 15 bases sitting between them.

As regards this clone: The same CDR3 arises from other DNA sequences in this sample as well. The J gene is TRBJ1-2, the V gene TRBV18; tentative D call: TRBD1 (6 bases). Trimming removed 3 bases at V and 3 bases at J, with 8 bases between. CDR3 size: 13 residues. The germline V gene encodes CDR1 KGHSH and CDR2 LQKENI. CDR3 nucleotide sequence: TGTGCCAGCTCACCGGACAGAGACTATGGCTACACCTTC. Translation gives CASSPDRDYGYTF.

The chain recombines TRBV7-8 with TRBJ2-3; 8 bases match TRBD1. The V gene's germline CDR1 is SGHVS and CDR2 FQNEAQ. V gave up 0 bases and J gave up 4 bases; unmatched junction bases: 9. CDR3 size: 17 residues. The CDR3 sequence: CASSLAPATGVPDTQYF. The CDR3 DNA is TGTGCCAGCAGCTTAGCGCCCGCGACAGGGGTCCCAGATACGCAGTATTTT.

This clone has only a few counts. The J gene is TRBJ1-5, the V gene TRBV9; D remains ambiguous. Germline V gene sequence: CDR1 SGDLS, CDR2 YYNGEE. The CDR3 totals 14 residues. V was trimmed by 1 base and J by 5 bases, leaving 10 bases between them. The CDR3 protein is CASSVRDNYQPQHF. In DNA form, the CDR3 reads TGTGCCAGCAGCGTACGAGACAATTATCAGCCCCAGCATTTT.

A few counts support this clone. The rearrangement uses TRBV27 and TRBJ1-1; D gene uncertain. The V end was cut by 5 bases, the J end by 7 bases, with 8 bases between. The CDR3 is 11 amino acids. Germline V gives CDR1 MNHEY, CDR2 SMNVEV (reference sequence). The DNA for the CDR3 is TGTGCCAGCAGTGGGCGAAATGAAGCTTTCTTT. Its translation: CASSGRNEAFF.

Worth noting for this clone: The same CDR3 can be traced to other DNA sequences in this sample. V is TRBV2 and J is TRBJ1-1; TRBD1 agrees at 8 bases. The CDR3 runs to 14 residues. The ends lost 6 bases at V and 1 base at J; junction bases unmatched: 4. Looked up from germline, CDR1 is SNHLY and CDR2 is FYNNEI. The DNA of the CDR3 is TGTGCCAGCAGCACGGACAGGGCGAACACTGAAGCTTTCTTT. This sequence encodes CASSTDRANTEAFF. The full variable domain, rest sourced from reference TRBV2 and TRBJ1-1, is EPEVTQTPSHQVTQMGQEVILRCVPISNHLYFYWYRQILGQKVEFLVSFYNNEISEKSEIFDDQFSVERPDGSNFTLKIRSTKLEDSAMYFCASSTDRANTEAFFGQGTRLTVV.